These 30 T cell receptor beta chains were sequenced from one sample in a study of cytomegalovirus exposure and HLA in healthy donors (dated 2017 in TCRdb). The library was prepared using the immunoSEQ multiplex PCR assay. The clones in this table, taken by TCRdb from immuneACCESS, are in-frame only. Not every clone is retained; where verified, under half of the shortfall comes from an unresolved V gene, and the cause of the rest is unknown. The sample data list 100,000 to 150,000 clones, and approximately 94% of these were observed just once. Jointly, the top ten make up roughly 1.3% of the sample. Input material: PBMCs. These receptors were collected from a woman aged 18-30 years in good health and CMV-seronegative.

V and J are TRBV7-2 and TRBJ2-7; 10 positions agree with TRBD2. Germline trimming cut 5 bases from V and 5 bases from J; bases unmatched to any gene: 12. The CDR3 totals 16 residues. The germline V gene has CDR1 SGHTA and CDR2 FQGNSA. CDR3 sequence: CASSRVRGLALNEQYF. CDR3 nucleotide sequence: TGTGCCAGCAGCCGAGTCCGGGGACTAGCGCTGAACGAGCAGTACTTC.

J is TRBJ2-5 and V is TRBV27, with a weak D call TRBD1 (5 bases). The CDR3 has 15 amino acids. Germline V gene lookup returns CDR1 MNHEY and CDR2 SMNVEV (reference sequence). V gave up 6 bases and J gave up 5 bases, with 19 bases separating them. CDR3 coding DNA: TGTGCCAGCAGGTCCCTTGGGGCAGGATGGGAGACCCAGTACTTC. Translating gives CASRSLGAGWETQYF.

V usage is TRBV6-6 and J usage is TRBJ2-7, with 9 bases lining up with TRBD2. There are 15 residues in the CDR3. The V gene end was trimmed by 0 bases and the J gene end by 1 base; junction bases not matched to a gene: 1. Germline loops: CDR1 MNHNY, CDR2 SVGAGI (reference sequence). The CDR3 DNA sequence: TGTGCCAGCAGTTACTCGACTAGCGGATCCTACGAGCAGTACTTC. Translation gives CASSYSTSGSYEQYF.

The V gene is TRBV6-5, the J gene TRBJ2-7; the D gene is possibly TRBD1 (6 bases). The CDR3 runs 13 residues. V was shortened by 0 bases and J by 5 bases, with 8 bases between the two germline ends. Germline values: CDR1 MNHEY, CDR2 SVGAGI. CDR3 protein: CASSYSTGNEQYF. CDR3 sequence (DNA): TGTGCCAGCAGTTACTCCACAGGGAACGAGCAGTACTTC.

CDR3 in amino acids: CASRPITSGGAYEQYF. CDR3 bases: TGTGCCAGCAGACCAATTACTAGCGGGGGGGCCTACGAGCAGTACTTC. This sequence joins TRBV6-6 and TRBJ2-7, with 13 bases identical to TRBD2. The CDR3 covers 16 residues. CDR1 is MNHNY and CDR2 is SVGAGI in the germline V gene (reference sequence). The junction had 7 bases not matched to a gene; V was cut back by 6 bases and J by 2 bases.

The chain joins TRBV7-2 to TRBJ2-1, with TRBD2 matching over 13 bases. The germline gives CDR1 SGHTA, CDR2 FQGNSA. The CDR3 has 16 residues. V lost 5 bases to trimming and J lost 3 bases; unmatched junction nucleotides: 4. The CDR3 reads CASSKGLAGLYNEQFF. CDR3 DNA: TGTGCCAGCAGCAAGGGACTAGCGGGACTCTACAATGAGCAGTTCTTC.

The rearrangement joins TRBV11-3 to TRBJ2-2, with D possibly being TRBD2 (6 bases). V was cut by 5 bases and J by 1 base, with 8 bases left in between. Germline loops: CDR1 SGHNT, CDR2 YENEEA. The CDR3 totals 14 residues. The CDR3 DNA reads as TGTGCCAGCAGCAGGGGACTGAACACCGGGGAGCTGTTTTTT. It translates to CASSRGLNTGELFF.

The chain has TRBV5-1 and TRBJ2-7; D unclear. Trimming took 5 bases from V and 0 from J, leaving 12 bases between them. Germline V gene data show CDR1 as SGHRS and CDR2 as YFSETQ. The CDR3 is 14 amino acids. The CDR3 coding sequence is TGCGCCAGCAGGCTAGATGCAAACTCCTACGAGCAGTACTTC. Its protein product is CASRLDANSYEQYF. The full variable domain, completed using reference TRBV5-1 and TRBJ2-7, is KAGVTQTPRYLIKTRGQQVTLSCSPISGHRSVSWYQQTPGQGLQFLFEYFSETQRNKGNFPGRFSGRQFSNSRSEMNVSTLELGDSALYLCASRLDANSYEQYFGPGTRLTVT.

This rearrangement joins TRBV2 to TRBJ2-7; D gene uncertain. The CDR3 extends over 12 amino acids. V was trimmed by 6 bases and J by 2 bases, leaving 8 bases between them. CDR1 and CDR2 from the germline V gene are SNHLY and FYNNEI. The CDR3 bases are TGTGCCAGCAGGGGCATAACCTACGAGCAGTACTTC. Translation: CASRGITYEQYF.

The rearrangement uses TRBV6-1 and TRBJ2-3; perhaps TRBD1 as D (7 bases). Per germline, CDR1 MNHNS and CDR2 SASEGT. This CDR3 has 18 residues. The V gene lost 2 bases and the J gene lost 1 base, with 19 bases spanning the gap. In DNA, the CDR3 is TGTGCCAGCAGTGAAAGGGGGCTGGTGGCGGGGCGCACAGATACGCAGTATTTT. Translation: CASSERGLVAGRTDTQYF.

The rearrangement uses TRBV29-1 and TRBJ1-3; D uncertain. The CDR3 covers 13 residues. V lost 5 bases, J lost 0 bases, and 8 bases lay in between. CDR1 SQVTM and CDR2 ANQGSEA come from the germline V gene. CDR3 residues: CSVTTGSGNTIYF. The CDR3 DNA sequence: TGCAGCGTTACGACGGGCTCTGGAAACACCATATATTTT.

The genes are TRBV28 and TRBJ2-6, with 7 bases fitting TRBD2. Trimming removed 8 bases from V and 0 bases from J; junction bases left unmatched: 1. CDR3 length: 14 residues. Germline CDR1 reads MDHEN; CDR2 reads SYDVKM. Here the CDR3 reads CASQRGSGANVLTF. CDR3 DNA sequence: TGTGCCAGCCAGCGGGGCTCTGGGGCCAACGTCCTGACTTTC.

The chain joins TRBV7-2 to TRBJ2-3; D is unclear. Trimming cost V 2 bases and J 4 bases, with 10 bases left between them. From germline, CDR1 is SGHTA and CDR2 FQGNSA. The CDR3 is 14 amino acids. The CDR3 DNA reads TGTGCCAGCAGCTTAATGGTAGTAGCAGATACGCAGTATTTT. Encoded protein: CASSLMVVADTQYF.

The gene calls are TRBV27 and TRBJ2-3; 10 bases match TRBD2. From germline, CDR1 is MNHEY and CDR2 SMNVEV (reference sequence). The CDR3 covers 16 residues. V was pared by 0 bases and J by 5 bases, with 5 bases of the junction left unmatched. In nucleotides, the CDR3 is TGTGCCAGCAGTTTATCTAGCGGGAGGTGGGGAGATACGCAGTATTTT. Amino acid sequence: CASSLSSGRWGDTQYF.

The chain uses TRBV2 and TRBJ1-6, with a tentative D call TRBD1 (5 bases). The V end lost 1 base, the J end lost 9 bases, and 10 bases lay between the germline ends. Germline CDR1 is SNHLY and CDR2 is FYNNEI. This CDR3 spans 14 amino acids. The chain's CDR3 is CASSEGQGSSPLHF. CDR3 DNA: TGTGCCAGCAGTGAAGGGCAGGGAAGTTCACCCCTCCACTTT.

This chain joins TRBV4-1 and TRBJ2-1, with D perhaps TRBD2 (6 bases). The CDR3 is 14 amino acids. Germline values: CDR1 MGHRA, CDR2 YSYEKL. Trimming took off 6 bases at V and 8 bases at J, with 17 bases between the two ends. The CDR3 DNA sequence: TGCGCCAGCAGTCTTGAAACCGGGGGATATGAGCAGTTCTTC. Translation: CASSLETGGYEQFF.

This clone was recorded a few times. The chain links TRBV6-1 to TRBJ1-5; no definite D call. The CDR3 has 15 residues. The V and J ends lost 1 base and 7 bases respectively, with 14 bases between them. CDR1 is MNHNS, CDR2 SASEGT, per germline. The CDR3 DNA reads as TGTGCCAGCAGTGAAGTCGGTGGAATACTACAGCCCCAGCATTTT. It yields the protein CASSEVGGILQPQHF.

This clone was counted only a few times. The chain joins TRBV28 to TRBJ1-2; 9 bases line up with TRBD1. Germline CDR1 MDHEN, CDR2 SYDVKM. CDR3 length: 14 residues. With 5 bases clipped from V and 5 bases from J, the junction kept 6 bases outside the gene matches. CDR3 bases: TGTGCCAGCAGTGAACCGGGACAGGGTTATGGCTACACCTTC. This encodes CASSEPGQGYGYTF.

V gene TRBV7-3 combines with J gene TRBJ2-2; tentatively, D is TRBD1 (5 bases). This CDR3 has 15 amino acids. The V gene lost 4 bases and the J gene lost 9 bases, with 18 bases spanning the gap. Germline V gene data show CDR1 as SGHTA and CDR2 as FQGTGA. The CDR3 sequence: CASSSHWQGIWELFF. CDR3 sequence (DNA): TGTGCCAGCAGCTCACATTGGCAGGGCATCTGGGAGCTGTTTTTT.

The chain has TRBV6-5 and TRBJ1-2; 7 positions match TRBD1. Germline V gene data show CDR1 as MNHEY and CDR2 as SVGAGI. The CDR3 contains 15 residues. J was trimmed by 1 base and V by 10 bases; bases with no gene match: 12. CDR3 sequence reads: CATLMWDSNNYGYTF. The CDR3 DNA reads TGTGCCACCCTGATGTGGGACAGCAATAACTATGGCTACACCTTC.

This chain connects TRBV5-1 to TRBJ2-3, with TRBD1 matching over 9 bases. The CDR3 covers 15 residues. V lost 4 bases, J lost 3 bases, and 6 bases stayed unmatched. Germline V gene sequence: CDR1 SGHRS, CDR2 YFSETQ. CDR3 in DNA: TGCGCCAGCAGCATCCGGACAGGGGAGACAGATACGCAGTATTTT. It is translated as CASSIRTGETDTQYF.

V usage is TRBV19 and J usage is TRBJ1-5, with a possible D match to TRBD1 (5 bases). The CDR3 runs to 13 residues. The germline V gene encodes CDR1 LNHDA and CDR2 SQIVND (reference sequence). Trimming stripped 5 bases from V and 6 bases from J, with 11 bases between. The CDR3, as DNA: TGTGCCAGTAGTCCTCGTGGGGCTCAGCCCCAGCATTTT. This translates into CASSPRGAQPQHF.

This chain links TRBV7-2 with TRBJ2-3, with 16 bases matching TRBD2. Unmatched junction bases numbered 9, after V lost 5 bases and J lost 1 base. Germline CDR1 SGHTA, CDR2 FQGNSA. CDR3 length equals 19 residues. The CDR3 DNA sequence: TGTGCCAGCAGCCAAATGGGACTAGCGGGGGGGCCGGGCACAGATACGCAGTATTTT. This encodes CASSQMGLAGGPGTDTQYF.

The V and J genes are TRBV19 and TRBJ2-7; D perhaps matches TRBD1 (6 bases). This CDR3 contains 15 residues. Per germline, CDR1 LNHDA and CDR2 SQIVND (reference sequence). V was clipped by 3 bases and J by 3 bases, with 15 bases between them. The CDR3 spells CASSILQGSFYEQYF. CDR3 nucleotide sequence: TGTGCCAGTAGTATCTTACAGGGATCTTTCTACGAGCAGTACTTC.

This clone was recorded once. The CDR3 loop is CASLQAGGVGVLTF. CDR3 nucleotide sequence: TGTGCCAGCTTACAAGCGGGGGGGGTAGGCGTCCTGACTTTC. The chain couples TRBV19 to TRBJ2-6; 10 bases are a match to TRBD2. Germline V CDR1 and CDR2: LNHDA, SQIVND (reference sequence). CDR3 length equals 14 residues. The V and J ends lost 9 bases and 12 bases, in that order; junction bases with no gene match: 11.

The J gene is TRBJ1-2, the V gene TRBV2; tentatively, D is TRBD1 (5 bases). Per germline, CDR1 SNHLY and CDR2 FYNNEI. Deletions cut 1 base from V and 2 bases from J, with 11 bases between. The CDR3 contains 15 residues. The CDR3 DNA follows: TGTGCCAGCAGTGAAGATCGGGGGAACAACTATGGCTACACCTTC. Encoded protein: CASSEDRGNNYGYTF.

The CDR3 reads CASSGLGANEQYF. DNA of the CDR3: TGTGCCAGCAGTGGGTTGGGGGCCAACGAGCAGTACTTC. This sequence joins TRBV2 and TRBJ2-7, with a weak D call TRBD1 (6 bases). The ends were cut back, 4 bases at V and 5 bases at J, with 12 bases in the middle. Germline loops: CDR1 SNHLY, CDR2 FYNNEI. The CDR3 spans 13 residues.

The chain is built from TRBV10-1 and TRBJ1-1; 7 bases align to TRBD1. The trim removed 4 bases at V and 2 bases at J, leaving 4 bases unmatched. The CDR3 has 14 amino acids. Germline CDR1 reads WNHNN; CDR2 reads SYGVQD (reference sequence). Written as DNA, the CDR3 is TGCGCCAGCAGTGCCGGGACAGCTAACACTGAAGCTTTCTTT. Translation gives CASSAGTANTEAFF.

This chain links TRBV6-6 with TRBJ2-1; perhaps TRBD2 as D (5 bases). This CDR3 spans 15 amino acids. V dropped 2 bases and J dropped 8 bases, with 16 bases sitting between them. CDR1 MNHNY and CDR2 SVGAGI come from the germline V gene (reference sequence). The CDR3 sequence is CASSYLWAGTDEQFF. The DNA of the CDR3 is TGTGCCAGCAGTTACCTCTGGGCGGGTACGGATGAGCAGTTCTTC.

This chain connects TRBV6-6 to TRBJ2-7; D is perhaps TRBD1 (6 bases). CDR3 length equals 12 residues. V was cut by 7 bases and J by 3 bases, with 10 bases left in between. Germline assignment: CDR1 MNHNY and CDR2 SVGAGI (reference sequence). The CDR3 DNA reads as TGTGCCAGCAAATCAGGGGACTACGAGCAGTACTTC. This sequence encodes CASKSGDYEQYF.